The entry below describes one TCR beta chain. Its antigen is as yet unknown. The treatment was: approximately 10-day PBMC culture with coronavirus spike peptide pools or control peptides (ViraFEST assay). Days 3 and 7 saw half the medium swapped for fresh IL-2 medium. After removal of 10 bases from V and 0 bases from J, the junction contained 7 bases not matched to a gene. The CDR3 covers 14 residues. Germline values: CDR1 MDHEN, CDR2 SYDVKM. This entry comes from a study of vaccination and CD4 T cells after COVID-19. About the research overall: Post-vaccination specimens were collected at a median of approximately 66 days following dose two (range 14 to 241). Stimulation of the cells used overlapping spike peptide pools from SARS-CoV-2 and from the common cold coronaviruses HCoV-NL63, HCoV-OC43 and HCoV-229E.

Whole-study results and caveats: A relatively small number of convalescent patients were studied, and no early post-infection timepoints were included.

With the Oncomine TCR Beta short-read assay, DNA from cultured CD4+ T cells was sequenced. TCRdb re-analysed the PCR reads in MiXCR, keeping a single row per CDR3 protein. Of 1,500 to 2,500 distinct CDR3 sequences listed, about 66% were seen once; the top ten hold 40% to 65%. The receptor comes from a human donor who had recovered from COVID-19. The input for sequencing was CD4+ T cells from blood, cultured in vitro, taken after SARS-CoV-2 vaccination. The chain carries TRBV28 and TRBJ1-1; 8 bases agree with TRBD1. The CDR3 coding sequence is TGTGCCACCAAACCAGGGGGCTTGAACACTGAAGCTTTCTTT. Translation: CATKPGGLNTEAFF.